Following are 13 T cell receptor beta chains from one sample sequenced in a study of blood T cells in healthy people across ages. It was with a sample-barcoded 5' primer and a J-beta primer mix that a second PCR of roughly 7 to 12 cycles was run. Using its own MiXCR run on the 5' RACE reads, TCRdb lists one record per CDR3 protein. The sample includes about 1.6 million distinct CDR3 sequences, almost 35% of them seen just once. The sequencing input was blood. These receptors were collected from a woman under 40 in good health.

A few counts support this clonotype. V is TRBV7-8 and J is TRBJ2-3; D ambiguous. CDR3 size: 15 residues. The V and J ends lost 1 base and 2 bases respectively, with 10 bases between them. The germline V gene encodes CDR1 SGHVS and CDR2 FQNEAQ. CDR3 coding DNA: TGTGCCAGCAGCTTAGTGGAAGAAGACACAGATACGCAGTATTTT. It translates to CASSLVEEDTDTQYF.

In DNA form, the CDR3 reads TGTGCCTCCGATCGTGCGACAGACTATGGCTACACCTTC. Protein sequence: CASDRATDYGYTF. This chain connects TRBV30 to TRBJ1-2; possible D gene TRBD1, 5 bases. The CDR3 has 13 residues. Trimming removed 7 bases at V and 3 bases at J, with 15 bases between. CDR1 is GTSNPN, CDR2 SVGIG, per germline (reference sequence).

This clonotype was seen at least ten times. The rearrangement joins TRBV27 to TRBJ2-7; TRBD2 matches at 7 bases. The CDR3 contains 12 residues. J lost 4 bases, V lost 9 bases, and 6 bases had no gene match. Germline-derived CDR1 and CDR2 are MNHEY and SMNVEV (reference sequence). CDR3 protein: CASRGLGYEQYF. Written as DNA, the CDR3 is TGTGCCAGTCGCGGACTAGGGTACGAGCAGTACTTC.

This clonotype was observed a handful of times. This chain joins TRBV5-1 and TRBJ2-5, with D possibly being TRBD2 (5 bases). The J call is in doubt because the DNA end fits TRBJ2-7 better. CDR1 and CDR2 (germline): SGHRS, YFSETQ. The CDR3 has 14 amino acids. CDR3 region: CASSLVGIGYEQYF. The CDR3 nucleotides are TGCGCCAGCAGCTTGGTCGGGATAGGGTACGAGCAGTACTTC.

The chain has TRBV12-3 or TRBV12-4 and TRBJ2-3, with no clear D. The CDR3 contains 12 residues. V dropped 1 base and J dropped 12 bases, with 11 bases sitting between them. CDR3 bases: TGTGCCAGCAGTTTAGGAGAGGTGGCACAGTATTTT. It is translated as CASSLGEVAQYF.

This clonotype was counted a few times. V gene TRBV7-9 combines with J gene TRBJ2-1; D gene unclear. V was trimmed by 2 bases and J by 5 bases, leaving 13 bases between them. CDR3 length: 15 residues. Germline V gene lookup returns CDR1 SEHNR and CDR2 FQNEAQ (reference sequence). CDR3: CASSLTGPGDNEQFF. CDR3 DNA: TGTGCCAGCAGCTTAACCGGACCCGGAGACAATGAGCAGTTCTTC.

The chain joins TRBV30 to TRBJ2-7; TRBD1 might be the D (6 bases). Trimming shortened V by 4 bases and J by 4 bases, and 11 bases separated the two germline ends. The CDR3 extends over 12 amino acids. Looked up from germline, CDR1 is GTSNPN and CDR2 is SVGIG (reference sequence). The CDR3 region has the DNA TGTGCCTGGACTCGAACAGGGTACGAGCAGTACTTC. Protein: CAWTRTGYEQYF.

V and J are TRBV6-5 and TRBJ2-3; D ambiguous. From germline, CDR1 is MNHEY and CDR2 SVGAGI. V lost 0 bases, J lost 1 base, and 11 bases lay in between. The CDR3 totals 16 residues. The CDR3: CASSYSDSWGTDTQYF. CDR3 in DNA: TGTGCCAGCAGTTACTCTGACTCCTGGGGCACAGATACGCAGTATTTT.

The V and J genes are TRBV7-6 and TRBJ2-1; possibly TRBD1 or TRBD2 for D (5 bases each). The V gene lost 4 bases and the J gene lost 4 bases, with 26 bases spanning the gap. Germline CDR1 SGHVS, CDR2 FNYEAQ. This CDR3 contains 19 residues. The CDR3 coding sequence is TGTGCCAGCAGCTATCGGGGCCGGTTGGCTTACCCGGTTTACAATGAGCAGTTCTTC. It codes for CASSYRGRLAYPVYNEQFF. Filled out from reference TRBV7-6 and TRBJ2-1, the complete variable domain reads GAGVSQSPRYKVTKRGQDVALRCDPISGHVSLYWYRQALGQGPEFLTYFNYEAQQDKSGLPNDRFSAERPEGSISTLTIQRTEQRDSAMYRCASSYRGRLAYPVYNEQFFGPGTRLTVL.

V usage is TRBV5-5 and J usage is TRBJ2-1, with D hard to call. CDR1 is SGHKS, CDR2 YYEKEE, per germline (reference sequence). V was trimmed by 4 bases and J by 7 bases, leaving 15 bases between them. The CDR3 extends over 14 amino acids. CDR3 residues: CASSNCPNFNEQFF. In DNA form, the CDR3 reads TGTGCCAGCAGCAACTGCCCTAACTTTAATGAGCAGTTCTTC.

The chain employs TRBV28 and TRBJ2-2; a weak D match, TRBD1 (6 bases). This CDR3 region has 13 residues. Germline CDR1 MDHEN, CDR2 SYDVKM. Trimming pared 6 bases from V and 7 bases from J, leaving 12 bases between. This CDR3 is CASSLTGNGELFF. In nucleotides, the CDR3 is TGTGCCAGCAGCCTCACAGGGAACGGGGAGCTGTTTTTT.

CDR3 bases: TGTGCCACCAGCAGACCCCTGGGGCCCTACGTAACCCTCCACGAGCAGTACTTC. This translates into CATSRPLGPYVTLHEQYF. The chain uses TRBV15 and TRBJ2-7; a weak D match, TRBD1 (5 bases). V lost 2 bases and J lost 5, with 25 bases in between. Germline CDR1 and CDR2: LNHNV and YYDKDF (reference sequence). CDR3 length: 18 amino acids.

This clonotype was recorded at least ten times. This sequence joins TRBV27 and TRBJ2-3, with 8 bases fitting TRBD2. Germline CDR1 MNHEY, CDR2 SMNVEV (reference sequence). Germline trimming cut 5 bases from V and 6 bases from J; bases unmatched to any gene: 10. There are 15 residues in the CDR3. CDR3 sequence (DNA): TGTGCCAGCAGTCCGTTAGCGGGGACCGCCGATACGCAGTATTTT. It encodes CASSPLAGTADTQYF.